Here is one TCR beta chain with its context. This clonotype was observed at least ten times. There is no known antigen for this receptor. No clone much larger than this one lies a single base away; base qualities are absent. This entry is derived from a study of T cells in Graves' hyperthyroidism and ophthalmopathy (dated by TCRdb to about 2019). Notes on the research overall: To identify distinguishing TCR V-J signatures, a discovery cohort of about 95 patients was used, comprising 40 to 45 with Graves' ophthalmopathy and 57 with stable Graves' hyperthyroidism. Whether ophthalmopathy could be predicted prospectively was tested in an independent validation cohort made up of roughly 20 hyperthyroidism patients plus 17 patients who later progressed to ophthalmopathy. The approximately 98 discovery patients were randomly divided into training and test sets at a 7:3 ratio. In roughly six Graves' hyperthyroidism patients, the study also compared T-cell repertoires from thyroid tissue with T-cell repertoires from blood. After blood sampling, hyperthyroidism patients were treated with methimazole at a starting dose of 30 mg daily, and ophthalmopathy patients were treated with high-dose intravenous methylprednisolone. According to the paper, TCR Vbeta CDR3 sequencing was carried out on more than 120 peripheral blood samples, which came from more than 40 ophthalmopathy, 75 to 80 hyperthyroidism and around 17 progressor patients.

A patient counted as having stable Graves' hyperthyroidism if no progression to ophthalmopathy occurred over 18 months of follow-up. The hyperthyroidism patients were between 18 and 65 years old and newly diagnosed, with a disease duration of less than 2 months. Any patient with an uncontrolled infection, another autoimmune disease, pregnancy or lactation was excluded. Diagnoses relied on clinical symptoms, serum thyroxine and TRAb, thyroid ultrasound and orbital computed tomography. Trizol reagent was used to extract total RNA, and RNA quality was then checked on an Agilent 2100 Bioanalyzer. The TCR beta CDR3 regions were amplified from RNA transcripts. For the first round of RT-PCR on the TCR CDR3, the HTBI primer set was used together with the Qiagen OneStep RT-PCR kit. Libraries were constructed in a second round of multiplex PCR, after which size selection and purification were performed. Libraries were sequenced paired-end with 100 bp reads on an Illumina HiSeq2000. On the study's bioinformatics: SOAPnuke was used to process the raw data, with reads discarded if the reads contained adapters or uncalled bases, had a mean Phred below 15, or lacked an exact constant-primer or identifier match. High-quality paired reads were merged with COPE v1.2.5, and unique nucleotide sequences were defined as clonotypes. Clonotypes were aligned to IMGT TRBV, TRBD and TRBJ reference segments using MiTCR v1.1. The analysis included only V-J combinations with a frequency above 0.0001, which together covered about 99% of the repertoires. The TCS score was defined as F50 (clonal expansion) divided by E x V (chaos), with BLOSUM62-based TCRdist calculated between CDR3 peptides within each V-J. Welch's t-statistics and random forest reduced 500 to 550 V-J features to 10 to 15, which were used in a naive Bayes classifier (R e1071). The public sequencing data were trimmed at Q25 with fastp and processed into clonotypes with MiXCR by TCRdb, which kept only in-frame beta chains. Rows with a matching CDR3 protein are joined into one entry that keeps the most common DNA and genes. TCRdb, not the authors, supplied the V and J calls. A total of hundreds of thousands of distinct CDR3 sequences appear in this sample, 35% to 55% of them only once. The ten largest clones take up 8.2% of the sample.

Trimming costs V 2 bases and J 2 bases, and their ends lie 13 bases apart. The CDR3 has 15 amino acids, counting the end cysteine and phenylalanine. The CDR3 DNA has 45 bases and is translated from base 1. The germline V gene gives CDR1 as SQVTM and CDR2 as ANQGSEA. General study outcomes and caveats: Sample size was not statistically predetermined, and investigators were not blinded to group allocation. Most expanded thyroid clonotypes (frequency above 0.001) were also found in blood, which suggests that blood repertoires may mirror thyroid immune responses. During validation, the model predicted progression to ophthalmopathy a median of approximately 6 months ahead of onset, with approximately 71% sensitivity and more than 72% specificity. A model built on a 13 V-J signature distinguished ophthalmopathy from stable hyperthyroidism, reaching approximately 89% sensitivity and about 81% specificity in cross-validation and 80%/75% in testing.

This TCR came from a woman in her late teens or twenties with Graves' hyperthyroidism. Donor details come from another sample of the same person, matched by shared clones. Sequenced sample: peripheral blood or thyroid tissue (not recorded which). The rearranged segments are TRBV29-1 and TRBJ1-3, with TRBD1 perhaps the D gene, on 5 matching bases. The base sequence is TGCAGCGTTGAAAGTGGGGCGGAGACTGGAAACACCATATATTTT. Translation gives CSVESGAETGNTIYF.